This T cell receptor beta chain was sequenced for a study of patients and donors after allogeneic stem cell transplantation. Using its own MiXCR run on the RT-PCR reads, TCRdb lists one record per CDR3 protein. Of some 960,000 distinct CDR3 sequences in the sample, about 20% are singletons; the top ten hold roughly 6%. The sequencing sample was made of blood, either unsorted or a sorted T cell fraction (not recorded which). This clonotype was sampled from a human donor who was either an allogeneic HSCT recipient or a stem cell or donor lymphocyte infusion donor (not recorded which). It is not recorded whose cells these are; they may come from a transplant donor.

The chain's CDR3 is CASSALGGSSYNEQFF. Here the CDR3 DNA reads TGTGCCAGCAGTGCCCTCGGCGGGAGCTCCTACAATGAGCAGTTCTTC. V usage is TRBV6-1 and J usage is TRBJ2-1; 7 bases match TRBD2. CDR3 length: 16 amino acids. J was trimmed by 0 bases and V by 4 bases; bases with no gene match: 6. CDR1 and CDR2 (germline): MNHNS, SASEGT.